This T cell receptor beta chain originates from a study of cytomegalovirus exposure and HLA in healthy donors (dated by TCRdb to about 2017). Regarding the complete study: In an earlier analysis of roughly 590 of the donors, approximately 300 Gb of sequence data and approximately 100 million unique TCR beta sequences from 180 million or so T cells were reported. Approximately 300 gigabases of sequencing data and approximately 84 million unique TCR sequences were included in an early release covering roughly 600 HLA-typed donors. The genetic ancestry cluster associated with self-reported Caucasian donors included over 80% of the roughly 400 genotyped donors. The study was designed to test whether signatures of past pathogen exposure could be identified by cataloging public T cell receptors. The T cell repertoires of some 670 subjects were profiled by immunosequencing and related to cytomegalovirus serostatus. In addition to the first cohort of 500 to 850 subjects, a separate validation cohort of approximately 110 different subjects was used. To predict cytomegalovirus infection status, the study brought together high-throughput TCR immunosequencing, statistical association of individual TCRs with disease status, and machine learning. To study patterns of TCR occurrence, a later analysis re-analyzed previously published TCR beta repertoires from 666 donors and added high-resolution HLA genotyping. Rather than using new phenotypic data, the later analysis identified candidate immune exposures from TCR beta sequences and from how often those sequences occurred across donors. An earlier analysis of 500 to 650 of the donors applied high-throughput TCR beta sequencing to assess whether each TCR beta V gene segment acted as functional or pseudogenic. Donor age, sex, ethnicity and CMV serostatus were compiled alongside the repertoire data. Genome-wide SNP genotypes for about 55% of the roughly 670 donors were used in a later genetic analysis, which treated that subset as a discovery cohort. All discovery cohort repertoires had been generated on a single sequencing platform. Class I and class II HLA loci were covered by the typing at four-digit resolution. Typing coverage varied by locus: roughly 629-640 donors for A, B, C, DRB1 and DQB1; under 550 for DQA1; over 600 for DPA1; approximately 490 for DPB1. About five DR-DQ haplotypes were treated as single units for association and clustering because of strong linkage in the cohort. On average, 235,054 unique TCR beta nucleotide sequences were sequenced per donor among some 430 genotyped donors of the cohort, with 15% to 20% of those sequences being non-productive. Overall study outcomes, separate from this receptor: Because the 87-base-pair reads could not distinguish some IMGT-functional V segments, including TRBV6-2 and TRBV6-3, those segments were excluded. This cohort had only TCR beta chains sequenced, and the lack of alpha or paired-chain data limited which features could be detected. Assigning TCR associations to individual alleles was difficult when HLA alleles, especially DR and DQ, strongly co-occurred. Because some donors lacked HLA typing at each locus, the association tests relied only on the typed subset. According to a later analysis, TCR association rates differed among HLA loci, with DRB1 alleles showing the most associated TCRs and HLA-C alleles showing the fewest. Compared with equally common non-associated chains, HLA-associated TCR beta chains in a later analysis were more clonally expanded and had lower generation probabilities. According to the authors, the approach could potentially be generalized to other disease states and immunological phenotypes. Specific HLA alleles were associated with 16,951 TCR beta sequences at a false discovery rate of 0.05 in a later analysis. Across donors, most TCR sequences were observed very rarely, whereas some public TCRs were present in many individuals. Over 15 rarely observed V segments, including chromosome 9 orphons, were excluded from the earlier analysis of about 500 of the donors because counts were too low. According to a later genetic analysis, donors in an Asian-associated ancestry cluster had fewer N-insertions in productive TCRs than the approximately 650-donor mean. A further reported finding was that TCR beta sequences accurately predicted the HLA-A and HLA-B alleles for most subjects in the first cohort. In the study, some 180 TCR beta chains were listed as associated with cytomegalovirus. A few of the identified cytomegalovirus-associated TCR beta chains were confirmed in vitro to be specific for cytomegalovirus antigens. Linkage disequilibrium might explain the correlated functional status among segregating V segments, but an unknown experimental factor could not be excluded. Sequencing depth was assumed to be roughly uniform across donors in the presence/absence analyses, though that assumption may not hold. CMV serostatus was the only immune exposure information available for the cohort. The sequencing pipeline was judged likely to have produced a cluster of highly shared sequence variants as a technical artifact. A later genetic analysis associated a missense DCLRE1C variant with V-gene and J-gene trimming of TCR beta chains, and an independent cohort replicated the association. Most CMV-associated TCR beta chains appeared to be HLA-restricted in a later analysis, and the HLA associations seemed to be driven largely by CMV exposure. Several of the top co-occurrence clusters appeared to be linked to parvovirus B19, influenza, CMV and Epstein-Barr virus, according to a later analysis. The classifier was reported to diagnose cytomegalovirus status with high specificity and sensitivity in both the original and validation cohorts. Broadly in line with IMGT annotations, most TCR beta V segments showed up in productive rearrangements about 90% or about 30% of the time in an earlier analysis of 587 of the donors.

V is clipped by 5 bases and J by 9 bases, and the sequence between their germline boundaries is 14 bases long. CDR1 MDHEN and CDR2 SYDVKM were looked up in the germline V gene. The cysteine opens and the phenylalanine closes a CDR3 of 13 amino acids. The sequence is cut down to CDR3 DNA, 39 bases in frame from base 1. The cohort consisted of approximately 670 healthy bone marrow donors. At the time of sampling, every cohort member was nominally healthy, though immune exposures that went unrecorded were likely present. The donor tested CMV seropositive and was one of the 289 seropositive cohort members. A peripheral blood sample was provided by each donor, and peripheral blood mononuclear cells were used for TCR beta sequencing. Genomic DNA was extracted from the blood cell samples with the Qiagen DNeasy Blood Extraction Kit. Library preparation employed the immunoSEQ multiplex PCR assay. For the multiplex PCR, a mixture combining 60 forward primers for TCR Vbeta segments and 13 reverse primers for TCR Jbeta segments was used. The CDR3 region of rearranged TCR beta genes was amplified from genomic DNA by a multiplex PCR assay. Amplified TCR beta libraries were sequenced as 87-base-pair reads on the Illumina HiSeq System. The source study handled its data this way. Across the 500 to 700 repertoires, a later analysis counted roughly 84 million unique TCR beta chains, around 11 million of which were shared by at least two donors. Raw reads were error-corrected and collapsed into unique sequences by a nearest-neighbor algorithm in which closely related sequences were merged to remove PCR and sequencing errors. To assign V, D and J gene segments, CDR3 sequences were aligned to IMGT reference sequences. For a sequence to be retained, a match of at least six nucleotides to both a V gene segment and a J gene segment was required. A rearrangement was called productive if the CDR3 had no stop codons and remained in frame with V and J, and every other rearrangement was called non-productive. Following IMGT convention, CDR3 was defined as the stretch from the second conserved V-encoded cysteine to the conserved J-encoded phenylalanine. The earlier analysis of approximately 590 of the donors excluded any sequence lacking an unambiguous match to a single V gene segment. An earlier analysis of 550 to 650 of the donors classified V segments as functional when productive rearrangements were above 56.7% and as segregating when the standard deviation between donors was above 5%. To diagnose cytomegalovirus status from the catalog of TCR beta chain sequences, a statistical classification framework was built. V and J gene assignment, in a later analysis, came from comparing TCR nucleotide sequences with IMGT/GENE-DB human TR gene sequences. Using the TCRdist pipeline, a later analysis assigned CDR3 sequences along with most-parsimonious VDJ recombination scenarios. In a later analysis, each TCR beta chain was defined by its CDR3 amino acid sequence together with its V-gene family, and reads without a unique V-gene family were excluded. As a way to deal with suspected cross-contamination and a sequencing artifact, a later analysis dropped 450 to 700 nucleotide sequences that were highly shared and had low generation probability. In a later analysis, a clonal expansion index was calculated for each public chain from normalized within-repertoire ranks of inferred template counts. In a later analysis, generation probabilities were computed using a VDJ recombination model fitted to out-of-frame rearrangements, and the results were checked against IGoR. In a later analysis, hypergeometric tests were used to score TCR-TCR, TCR-HLA and TCR-CMV co-occurrence, with a repertoire-size bias correction applied to TCR pairs. False discovery rates were estimated in a later analysis by permuting HLA or CMV assignments 20 times. In a later analysis, co-occurring TCRs were grouped with DBSCAN, and TCRdist sequence similarity was added when clustering was performed within HLA-allele-positive subsets. Repertoires with fewer than 30,000 or more than 120,000 public chains were left out of co-occurrence clustering, as were a handful of repertoires with anomalous nucleotide sharing. TCRdb mirrors the immuneACCESS table, restricted to in-frame sequences. Some clones are absent from its copies; in checked studies, under half trace to an unresolved V gene, and the reason for the others is unknown. D and trimming come from the DNA, and the V and J calls and clone size come from that table. The sample table holds some 150,000 clones, of which over 70% were seen once. The ten largest clones represent about 13% of the sample.

This clone was counted a few times. Its target antigen remains unknown. No much larger clone exists at a distance of one base, and base qualities are not known. The sequence came from a man aged 30 to 45 in good health and CMV-seropositive. The source material was PBMCs. This receptor chain uses TRBV28 and TRBJ2-1; matching of 5 bases hints at TRBD1 as the D gene. The CDR3 in this case is CASSQTVPGEQFF. The nucleotide sequence reads TGTGCCAGCAGTCAGACAGTCCCGGGTGAGCAGTTCTTC.